This T cell receptor (beta chain) was captured in a study of shared clonotypes between healthy human individuals (dated by TCRdb to about 2020). In terms of the full investigation: Two women and three men aged 18 to 49 years were included in the cohort. The study deeply sequenced blood TCR repertoires of about 5 healthy adults to estimate repertoire size and the extent of clonotype sharing between individuals. Different laboratories and diverse techniques were used to prepare libraries and sequence TCR repertoires, to increase sequencing depth and limit assay-specific biases. Per donor, leukapheresis produced somewhere between about 0.8 and 9 billion PBMCs.

As concerns this clone: It has no known antigen specificity. Base quality data are lacking; no much larger clone is found one base away.

Using the deep immunoSEQ assay, multiplex PCR amplified TCR CDR3 regions from genomic DNA. Extracted genomic DNA from each cell subset was distributed evenly across all wells of several immunoSEQ 96-well plates, and each plate was treated as a replicate. For unsorted PBMC, 300 ng of genomic DNA, equivalent to approximately 30,000 T cell genomes, went into each replicate PCR. Ten immunoSEQ deep assay plates were used to sequence unsorted PBMC genomic DNA. The purified libraries were quantified using a Qubit 3.0 fluorometer, sized with a Bioanalyzer 2100, and then quantified again using the KAPA Library Quantification kit. Every immunoSEQ 96-well plate was sequenced on a dedicated single-read 150-cycle Illumina NextSeq 550 flow cell. As for the original processing: Because the immunoSEQ output included only junctional sequences and no quality scores, the filtering could not be the same as the filtering used for full-length reads. To assign V/J genes and CDR3, sequences were annotated against IMGT germline references using PyIR, a Python wrapper for IgBLAST v1.9. Reads were removed for weak V/J assignments (E-value above 1e-6), missing CDR3, stop codons, out-of-frame junctions, or ambiguous translated residues. V3J clonotypes were defined as sequences sharing an identical inferred V gene, J gene, and CDR3 amino acid sequence. To compute the percentage overlap between repertoires, the number of shared unique clonotypes was divided by the size of the smaller repertoire. Richness of each repertoire was evaluated using RTK rarefaction, the Chao1 estimator, and Recon v2.1 estimates of unobserved clonotypes. TCRdb holds this immuneACCESS table with in-frame rearrangements only. Some clones are missing; in checked studies, unresolved V genes explain under half, and the rest has no known cause. V and J calls and clone size follow that table, whereas D and trimming were derived from the DNA. Counted in this sample were 520,000 or so clones; more than 65% of them appeared once. The top ten constitute about an eighth of the sample.

Study-wide conclusions, independent of this receptor: Sampling was restricted to blood, and TCR repertoires in tissues likely differ from the TCR repertoires found in blood. Pairwise subsampling indicated that sequencing depth was expected to affect the degree of clonotype sharing among donors. The genetic and exposure-history diversity represented was limited by the small number of donors.

The donors were healthy, HIV-negative adults with no recently reported acute infections or vaccinations. Only Caucasian adults living in Nashville, Tennessee, USA were represented among the donors. In the unsorted samples, 87 million or so PBMCs were counted, and genomic DNA was extracted using the QIAamp DNA Blood Mini kit. Blood was collected by leukapheresis, and PBMCs were isolated by Ficoll-Histopaque density gradient centrifugation and then cryopreserved in liquid nitrogen vapor phase. Here V drops 4 bases and J drops 11 bases, and the junction holds 8 bases not matched to any gene. The germline V gene (reference sequence) sets CDR1 to MNHNY and CDR2 to SVGAGI. Inclusive of the bounding cysteine and phenylalanine, the CDR3 is 12 residues long. This entry keeps only the CDR3 DNA: 36 bases, framed from base 1.

The sequence is built from TRBV6-6 and TRBJ2-7; TRBD1 fits 7 bases in the junction. This TCR was sampled from a woman aged 35 to 49 in good health. Some clones in this sample may be carry-over from other donors' samples. The sequencing input was PBMCs. The nucleotide sequence is given as TGTGCCAGCAGTTCCCAGGGACAGCTTGAGTACTTC. Translated, it reads CASSSQGQLEYF.